These 25 T cell receptor beta chains came from one sample sequenced in a study of response to subunit inactivated influenza vaccine. MiXCR, applied by TCRdb to the RT-PCR reads, yields one record per CDR3 protein. The table shows 300,000 to 350,000 distinct CDR3 sequences, with roughly 20% occurring only once. The sequencing here drew on PBMCs from blood, taken about 20 months after vaccination. These receptors were obtained from a man aged 50 to 69 who received an inactivated influenza vaccine.

This clonotype showed up just a few times. The chain carries TRBV19 and TRBJ1-5, with D possibly being TRBD1 (6 bases). The CDR3 sequence is 16 residues long. CDR1 is LNHDA and CDR2 is SQIVND in the germline V gene (reference sequence). V lost 0 bases to trimming and J lost 6 bases, with 15 bases between them. The DNA of the CDR3 is TGTGCCAGTAGTATAGATCTGCGGGGGCTGGTTCAGCCCCAGCATTTT. Its protein product is CASSIDLRGLVQPQHF.

The table lists this clonotype with many counts. V usage is TRBV9 and J usage is TRBJ1-5; no firm D call. This CDR3 is built from 17 residues. CDR1 is SGDLS, CDR2 YYNGEE, per germline. The germline V and J ends were trimmed by 3 bases and 0 bases, with 16 bases remaining between them. This CDR3 reads CASSAYEHVTSNQPQHF. The DNA of the CDR3 is TGTGCCAGCAGCGCCTACGAACACGTTACTAGCAATCAGCCCCAGCATTTT.

At least ten counts were recorded for this clonotype. This chain uses TRBV7-2 with TRBJ1-5; D may be TRBD1 (5 bases). The CDR3 spans 13 residues. Germline loops: CDR1 SGHTA, CDR2 FQGNSA. Trimming left V 1 base short and J 7 bases short, with 8 bases between. The chain's CDR3 is CASSLGGAQPQHF. The CDR3 DNA follows: TGTGCCAGCAGCTTAGGAGGGGCGCAGCCCCAGCATTTT. The variable domain in full, completed from reference TRBV7-2 and TRBJ1-5, reads GAGVSQSPSNKVTEKGKDVELRCDPISGHTALYWYRQSLGQGLEFLIYFQGNSAPDKSGLPSDRFSAERTGGSVSTLTIQRTQQEDSAVYLCASSLGGAQPQHFGDGTRLSIL.

The rearrangement links TRBV5-1 to TRBJ2-3; D gene uncertain. The germline CDR1 and CDR2 sequences are SGHRS and YFSETQ. The CDR3 is 15 amino acids. V lost 1 base and J 5 bases, leaving 14 bases between the germline ends. The CDR3 DNA reads TGCGCCAGCAGCTTGTTGGGGAACCTGGTAGATACGCAGTATTTT. Its protein product is CASSLLGNLVDTQYF.

This clonotype turned up a few times. The gene calls are TRBV10-3 and TRBJ2-3, with 10 bases fitting TRBD1. CDR3 length equals 15 residues. V gave up 6 bases and J gave up 5 bases; unmatched junction bases: 8. Per the germline V gene, CDR1 is ENHRY and CDR2 is SYGVKD. The chain's CDR3 is CAISPDRGGIDTQYF. DNA for the CDR3: TGTGCCATCAGCCCGGACAGGGGGGGGATAGATACGCAGTATTTT.

This chain uses TRBV20-1 with TRBJ1-1, with D possibly being TRBD1 (5 bases). The CDR3 covers 14 residues. V lost 6 bases and J 5 bases, leaving 19 bases between the germline ends. From germline, CDR1 is DFQATT and CDR2 SNEGSKA (reference sequence). The DNA for the CDR3 is TGCAGTGCCATACAAACAGGACTGACAACTGAAGCTTTCTTT. Translating gives CSAIQTGLTTEAFF.

The chain carries TRBV5-1 and TRBJ1-2; TRBD1 might be the D (6 bases). V was shortened by 4 bases and J by 8 bases, with 15 bases between the two germline ends. The CDR3 spans 13 residues. Germline CDR1 reads SGHRS; CDR2 reads YFSETQ. As DNA, the CDR3 is TGCGCCAGCAGCCCAACAGGGACCCAAGGCTACACCTTC. Translating gives CASSPTGTQGYTF.

This clonotype has more than one count but fewer than ten. The genes are TRBV7-2 and TRBJ2-1; D call uncertain. The V and J ends lost 1 base and 7 bases respectively, with 8 bases between them. CDR1 SGHTA and CDR2 FQGNSA come from the germline V gene. The length of the CDR3 is 13 residues. The CDR3 is CASSLGNANEQFF. The CDR3 DNA follows: TGTGCCAGCAGCTTAGGAAACGCGAATGAGCAGTTCTTC.

The J gene is TRBJ1-5, the V gene TRBV7-2; no firm D call. This CDR3 contains 12 residues. Germline values: CDR1 SGHTA, CDR2 FQGNSA. Trimming took 5 bases from V and 7 from J, leaving 9 bases between them. The CDR3 nucleotides are TGTGCCAGCAGCCACGTCTTGCAGCCCCAGCATTTT. Its protein product is CASSHVLQPQHF.

This clonotype showed up just a few times. The chain combines TRBV18 with TRBJ1-5; 7 bases align to TRBD1. The CDR3 extends over 16 amino acids. Losses at the gene ends were 6 bases for V and 0 bases for J; bases not matched to a gene: 8. Germline CDR1 KGHSH, CDR2 LQKENI. CDR3 loop: CASSPGTVSSNQPQHF. DNA of the CDR3: TGTGCCAGCTCCCCAGGGACAGTCTCTAGCAATCAGCCCCAGCATTTT.

This clonotype has just a few counts. This rearrangement joins TRBV5-4 to TRBJ1-3; D unresolved. The CDR3 length is 16 residues. Germline values: CDR1 SGHNT, CDR2 YYREEE (reference sequence). V was trimmed by 0 bases and J by 0 bases, leaving 10 bases between them. The CDR3 reads CASSLDPGASGNTIYF. The CDR3 region has the DNA TGTGCCAGCAGCTTGGACCCTGGTGCCTCTGGAAACACCATATATTTT.

This clonotype occurred a few times. The J gene is TRBJ1-1, the V gene TRBV6-5; a weak D match, TRBD1 (6 bases). CDR3 size: 16 residues. V gave up 2 bases and J gave up 4 bases, with 17 bases separating them. Germline CDR1 is MNHEY and CDR2 is SVGAGI. The CDR3 sequence: CASSYPPRGGGTEAFF. In DNA form, the CDR3 reads TGTGCCAGCAGTTACCCCCCCAGGGGAGGTGGCACTGAAGCTTTCTTT.

This chain joins TRBV12-3 or TRBV12-4 and TRBJ2-1; TRBD2 agrees at 13 bases. CDR3 length: 15 amino acids. The V gene end was trimmed by 3 bases and the J gene end by 6 bases; junction bases not matched to a gene: 2. The CDR3 DNA follows: TGTGCCAGCAGTTTCGGACTAGCGGGAGCCAATGAGCAGTTCTTC. Protein: CASSFGLAGANEQFF.

This clonotype was counted between two and nine times. This rearrangement joins TRBV6-1 to TRBJ2-2; D not resolved. The CDR3 is 16 residues long. Germline V lookup: CDR1 MNHNS, CDR2 SASEGT. Trimming removed 5 bases at V and 0 bases at J, with 13 bases between. CDR3 residues: CASSPSGSANTGELFF. DNA for the CDR3: TGTGCCAGCAGTCCCTCCGGCAGCGCGAACACCGGGGAGCTGTTTTTT.

V usage is TRBV3-1 and J usage is TRBJ1-1; D unresolved. The CDR3 has 15 residues. The V gene lost 9 bases and the J gene lost 3 bases, with 20 bases spanning the gap. Germline V gene sequence: CDR1 LGHDT, CDR2 YNNKEL (reference sequence). The CDR3 nucleotides read TGTGCCAGGATGCCCGCCTACGGGATAGACACTGAAGCTTTCTTT. This translates into CARMPAYGIDTEAFF.

The rearrangement joins TRBV15 to TRBJ2-3; D unresolved. The ends were cut back, 1 base at V and 4 bases at J, with 9 bases in the middle. Germline CDR1 and CDR2: LNHNV and YYDKDF (reference sequence). The CDR3 has 14 amino acids. The CDR3 is CATSRVELPDTQYF. The DNA of the CDR3 is TGTGCCACCAGCAGAGTGGAACTGCCAGATACGCAGTATTTT.

The chain carries TRBV5-1 and TRBJ1-1; TRBD1 matches at 11 bases. After removal of 3 bases from V and 1 base from J, the junction contained 8 bases not matched to a gene. The CDR3 consists of 17 residues. CDR1 and CDR2 from the germline V gene are SGHRS and YFSETQ. CDR3 coding DNA: TGCGCCAGCAGCTCACTCTCCGGGACAGGGGGGAACACTGAAGCTTTCTTT. Encoded protein: CASSSLSGTGGNTEAFF.

This chain connects TRBV20-1 to TRBJ2-3, with a weak D call TRBD1 (5 bases). Trimming cost V 4 bases and J 10 bases, with 15 bases left between them. Germline CDR1 DFQATT, CDR2 SNEGSKA (reference sequence). The CDR3 length is 12 residues. Here the CDR3 reads CSAIQGFGAQYF. The CDR3 region has the DNA TGCAGTGCTATTCAGGGCTTTGGTGCGCAGTATTTT.

This clonotype came up once. The chain carries TRBV7-2 and TRBJ2-3; D gene ambiguous. V was shortened by 5 bases and J by 5 bases, with 11 bases between the two germline ends. The V gene's germline CDR1 is SGHTA and CDR2 FQGNSA. CDR3 length: 13 residues. CDR3 in amino acids: CASSTDGRDTQYF. CDR3 bases: TGTGCCAGCAGCACGGACGGTAGAGATACGCAGTATTTT. The full variable domain, rest sourced from reference TRBV7-2 and TRBJ2-3, is GAGVSQSPSNKVTEKGKDVELRCDPISGHTALYWYRQSLGQGLEFLIYFQGNSAPDKSGLPSDRFSAERTGGSVSTLTIQRTQQEDSAVYLCASSTDGRDTQYFGPGTRLTVL.

There are many counts of this clonotype. The chain joins TRBV5-1 to TRBJ1-4, with a tentative D call TRBD1 (5 bases). V was cut by 2 bases and J by 1 base, with 12 bases left in between. The CDR3 runs 16 residues. Germline values: CDR1 SGHRS, CDR2 YFSETQ. This chain's CDR3 is CASSFAGAGTNEKLFF. Written as DNA, the CDR3 is TGCGCCAGCAGCTTTGCCGGGGCCGGAACTAATGAAAAACTGTTTTTT. Full variable domain (missing parts from reference TRBV5-1 and TRBJ1-4): KAGVTQTPRYLIKTRGQQVTLSCSPISGHRSVSWYQQTPGQGLQFLFEYFSETQRNKGNFPGRFSGRQFSNSRSEMNVSTLELGDSALYLCASSFAGAGTNEKLFFGSGTQLSVL.

This clonotype was picked up a small number of times. The chain joins TRBV7-9 to TRBJ1-1, with a possible D match to TRBD1 (5 bases). The CDR3 consists of 15 residues. The V gene lost 5 bases and the J gene lost 6 bases, with 19 bases spanning the gap. CDR1 and CDR2 (germline): SEHNR, FQNEAQ (reference sequence). The CDR3 coding sequence is TGTGCCAGCAGCACAGCTACAGGTGCTGGGGCTGAAGCTTTCTTT. As protein: CASSTATGAGAEAFF.

This chain connects TRBV30 to TRBJ1-4; 9 nucleotides line up with TRBD1. Looked up from germline, CDR1 is GTSNPN and CDR2 is SVGIG (reference sequence). The CDR3 contains 14 residues. With 1 base clipped from V and 5 bases from J, the junction kept 2 bases outside the gene matches. The CDR3 region is CAWSAGTGNEKLFF. The DNA for the CDR3 is TGTGCCTGGAGTGCGGGGACAGGGAATGAAAAACTGTTTTTT. The full variable domain, rest sourced from reference TRBV30 and TRBJ1-4, is SQTIHQWPATLVQPVGSPLSLECTVEGTSNPNLYWYRQAAGRGLQLLFYSVGIGQISSEVPQNLSASRPQDRQFILSSKKLLLSDSGFYLCAWSAGTGNEKLFFGSGTQLSVL.

The V and J genes are TRBV24-1 and TRBJ2-4; 11 nucleotides match TRBD1. Germline CDR1 and CDR2: KGHDR and SFDVKD. CDR3 length: 14 amino acids. V gave up 10 bases and J gave up 2 bases; unmatched junction bases: 3. CDR3 in DNA: TGTGCCACAGGGACAGGGGGAACCAAAAACATTCAGTACTTC. Encoded protein: CATGTGGTKNIQYF.

The rearrangement uses TRBV4-1 and TRBJ1-3; a weak D match, TRBD1 (5 bases). The CDR3 runs to 16 residues. V lost 2 bases and J lost 0, with 11 bases in between. The V gene's germline CDR1 is MGHRA and CDR2 YSYEKL. The CDR3 loop is CASSQQTGPSGNTIYF. CDR3 DNA sequence: TGCGCCAGCAGCCAACAAACAGGTCCCTCTGGAAACACCATATATTTT.

As for this clonotype: The CDR3 does not end in the conserved phenylalanine or tryptophan, so this is likely a read error. V gene TRBV10-3 combines with J gene TRBJ1-2; TRBD1 aligns across 7 bases. This CDR3 region has 14 residues. The germline gives CDR1 ENHRY, CDR2 SYGVKD. The trim removed 0 bases at V and 4 bases at J, leaving 2 bases unmatched. The CDR3 nucleotides read TGTGCCATCAGTGAGTCGGGGACAGTCTATGGCTACACCTTA. Translation gives CAISESGTVYGYTL.